One sample yielded the 8 T cell receptor beta chains listed below, sequenced in a study of post-analysis software for immune sequencing data. Findings of the study overall: Patients had higher frequencies than controls of five or six TRBV segments, including TRBV5-6, TRBV5-1 and TRBV20-1.

No antigen has been identified for these receptors. TCR beta cDNA libraries included unique molecular identifiers. One entry per CDR3 protein, called by TCRdb with MiXCR from the PCR reads. The table includes 750,000 to 950,000 distinct CDR3 sequences, about half detected once. The sample comprised blood. These receptors were obtained from a girl aged 10-17 years with multiple sclerosis.

This clonotype has a handful of counts. This chain uses TRBV29-1 with TRBJ1-5, with D uncertain. The germline gives CDR1 SQVTM, CDR2 ANQGSEA. Trimming removed 4 bases at V and 5 bases at J, with 9 bases between. This CDR3 comprises 12 residues. CDR3 coding DNA: TGCAGCGTTGGGGGTGGGGATCAGCCCCAGCATTTT. This encodes CSVGGGDQPQHF. Using reference TRBV29-1 and TRBJ1-5 for the parts outside the CDR3, the full variable domain is SAVISQKPSRDICQRGTSLTIQCQVDSQVTMMFWYRQQPGQSLTLIATANQGSEATYESGFVIDKFPISRPNLTFSTLTVSNMSPEDSSIYLCSVGGGDQPQHFGDGTRLSIL.

The genes are TRBV28 and TRBJ2-7; D assignment may be TRBD1 or TRBD2 (5 bases each). The CDR3 extends over 15 amino acids. Trimming removed 5 bases at V and 2 bases at J, with 16 bases between. Looked up from germline, CDR1 is MDHEN and CDR2 is SYDVKM. CDR3 loop: CASSGTGTITYEQYF. The CDR3 DNA sequence: TGTGCCAGCAGTGGGACCGGGACCATCACCTACGAGCAGTACTTC.

This chain links TRBV27 with TRBJ2-1; D perhaps matches TRBD2 (6 bases). This CDR3 comprises 13 residues. Germline CDR1 reads MNHEY; CDR2 reads SMNVEV (reference sequence). The CDR3 DNA reads as TGTGCTTCGCGGGGAACACCTGGCAATGAGCAGTTCTTC. This codes for CASRGTPGNEQFF.

This clonotype was observed a few times. The junction departs from the called germline gene at one end, perhaps through a read error. The chain employs TRBV6-2 or TRBV6-3 and TRBJ2-1, with 7 bases lining up with TRBD1. The CDR3 runs to 15 residues. Germline CDR1 MNHEY, CDR2 SVGEGT. The CDR3 sequence is CASSNSGTAANEQFF. The CDR3 DNA follows: TGTGCCAGCAGTAACTCCGGGACAGCGGCCAATGAGCAGTTCTTC.

The J gene is TRBJ1-1, the V gene TRBV9, with D possibly matching TRBD1 (5 bases). CDR1 is SGDLS and CDR2 is YYNGEE in the germline V gene. There are 17 residues in the CDR3. Trimming shortened V by 3 bases and J by 1 base, and 19 bases separated the two germline ends. CDR3 sequence: CASSGPSPQAANTEAFF. The CDR3, as DNA: TGTGCCAGCAGCGGACCGAGCCCACAGGCAGCGAACACTGAAGCTTTCTTT.

A few counts support this clonotype. The rearrangement joins TRBV29-1 to TRBJ2-1; 7 positions agree with TRBD2. The V gene end was trimmed by 5 bases and the J gene end by 4 bases; junction bases not matched to a gene: 5. CDR3 size: 13 residues. In germline, CDR1 is SQVTM, CDR2 ANQGSEA. The CDR3 loop reads CSVSIAGYNEQFF. In DNA form, the CDR3 reads TGCAGCGTTTCCATAGCGGGTTACAATGAGCAGTTCTTC.

The chain couples TRBV6-1 to TRBJ2-1; TRBD2 matches 11 bases. The CDR3 spans 16 residues. The germline V gene encodes CDR1 MNHNS and CDR2 SASEGT. With V trimmed by 4 bases and J by 9 bases, 11 bases remained unmatched. CDR3 sequence: CASSGYSGRVKGEQFF. The CDR3 DNA sequence: TGTGCCAGCAGTGGATATAGCGGGAGGGTCAAGGGTGAGCAGTTCTTC.

This chain links TRBV12-3 or TRBV12-4 with TRBJ2-5, with 9 bases lining up with TRBD1. J was trimmed by 0 bases and V by 5 bases; bases with no gene match: 7. This CDR3 contains 16 residues. DNA for the CDR3: TGTGCCAGCAGTAGAATCGGGACAGGGAACCAAGAGACCCAGTACTTC. Protein: CASSRIGTGNQETQYF.